The T cell receptor beta chain under discussion was sequenced for a study of blood T cell repertoires in COVID-19 (TCRdb year 2020). Background on the whole study: Collaborator samples came from the United States, Italy and Spain and covered acute and convalescent phases of COVID-19. Where available, HLA class I and class II types were obtained from metadata supplied by the sample provider rather than from assay-based typing. Nearly every sample came with metadata listing a de-identified subject ID, COVID-19 status, age in years and sex. The material from the prospective study consisted of cDNA or gDNA derived from T cells, B-cell-depleted T cells, or PBMCs. Deeply sampled blood TCRbeta repertoires from subjects exposed to, actively infected with, or recovered from COVID-19 were included in the dataset. The repertoires were made available in a free public database intended to serve as a resource for research on the immune response to SARS-CoV-2. Samples came from the ongoing ImmuneRACE study (first 160 participants) plus 1,254 subjects from 6 global collaborators.

Comment on this clone: This clone's antigen is unknown. It has no much larger one-base neighbor in the sample; base qualities were not kept.

Including the terminal cysteine and phenylalanine, the CDR3 comprises 15 residues. Only CDR3 DNA remains: 45 bases, in frame from the first base. Reading the germline V gene gives CDR1 SGHTA and CDR2 FQGNSA. V is pruned by 5 bases and J by 6 bases, leaving 11 bases of the junction without a gene match. TCRbeta CDR3 regions were amplified from genomic DNA by means of the immunoSEQ Assay, a bias-controlled multiplex PCR. The source study handled its data this way. The number of nucleated cells in each sample was estimated by amplification of reference gene primers within the assay. To quantify the absolute abundance of each unique TCRbeta CDR3 rearrangement, sequence reads were collapsed and filtered. For each sample, productive Simpson clonality was calculated as the square root of Simpson's diversity index across productive rearrangements. This immuneACCESS table, as held by TCRdb, lists in-frame sequences with V and J called but not all clones. Of the missing ones, under half trace to an unresolved V gene in checked studies; the others have no known cause. V and J calls and clone size are given by that table; D and trimming were obtained from the DNA. For this sample the table gives 90,000 to 120,000 clones, of which 91% were detected only once. Clones ranked in the top ten supply roughly 5.5% of the sample.

Overall results and qualifications from the work: The quantity of clinical and demographic metadata differed by source and by participant and was supplied without curation.

Whole blood was collected in K2EDTA tubes by collaborating institutions according to the institutions' own protocols. Collaborator samples were shipped for TCRbeta analysis as frozen whole blood, isolated PBMCs, or DNA extracted from either sample type. The sequenced material came from peripheral blood. In this chain, TRBV7-2 is recombined with TRBJ2-7, with TRBD1 identical over 9 junction bases. This receptor was identified in a human donor in a cohort sampled during active COVID-19. The CDR3 region has the sequence CASSGGQGFYSEQYF. The nucleotide sequence reads as follows: TGTGCCAGCAGCGGGGGACAGGGATTTTACAGCGAGCAGTACTTC.